One sample yielded the 6 T cell receptor beta chains listed below, sequenced in a study of CD8 T cells in Susac syndrome. Random hexamers primed reverse transcription of about 0.45 to 1 ug RNA. TCRdb fed the immunoSEQ multiplex PCR reads into MiXCR, producing one record per CDR3 protein. The table lists under 300,000 distinct CDR3 sequences, roughly 95% of them singletons, with around 0.093% in the top ten. Sequencing input: CD4+ T cells from PBMCs. These receptors all come from a human donor with Susac syndrome.

This chain connects TRBV4-1 to TRBJ1-3; D perhaps matches TRBD1 (6 bases). Germline CDR1 and CDR2: MGHRA and YSYEKL. The V end lost 0 bases, the J end lost 4 bases, and 13 bases lay between the germline ends. This CDR3 region has 16 residues. The CDR3 bases are TGCGCCAGCAGCCAAGATATCAGGGGCGGGGGAAACACCATATATTTT. It codes for CASSQDIRGGGNTIYF.

The chain couples TRBV20-1 to TRBJ2-2, with D unclear. CDR1 DFQATT and CDR2 SNEGSKA come from the germline V gene (reference sequence). V gave up 2 bases and J gave up 6 bases, with 10 bases separating them. The CDR3 runs 13 residues. The CDR3 here is CSARSDASGELFF. The CDR3 nucleotides read TGCAGTGCTAGATCGGATGCGTCCGGGGAGCTGTTTTTT.

This chain joins TRBV14 and TRBJ1-2, with 7 bases identical to TRBD1. V shed 3 bases and J 3 bases; nucleotides not matched to a gene: 4. Germline V gene lookup returns CDR1 SGHDN and CDR2 FVKESK. The CDR3 covers 14 residues. In DNA, the CDR3 is TGTGCCAGCAGCCAGGGACAGTGGGACTATGGCTACACCTTC. Protein sequence: CASSQGQWDYGYTF.

The gene calls are TRBV30 and TRBJ2-1, with a weak D call TRBD2 (5 bases). Germline CDR1 is GTSNPN and CDR2 is SVGIG (reference sequence). The CDR3 covers 14 residues. Trimming removed 5 bases from V and 4 bases from J, with 15 bases in between. For the CDR3, the DNA is TGTGCCTGGTTTATGAGGGAATTGTACAATGAGCAGTTCTTC. Amino acids: CAWFMRELYNEQFF. The full variable domain, rest sourced from reference TRBV30 and TRBJ2-1, is SQTIHQWPATLVQPVGSPLSLECTVEGTSNPNLYWYRQAAGRGLQLLFYSVGIGQISSEVPQNLSASRPQDRQFILSSKKLLLSDSGFYLCAWFMRELYNEQFFGPGTRLTVL.

Concerning this clonotype itself: A read error may account for a junction end that differs from germline. The chain joins TRBV3-1 to TRBJ2-7; 7 bases are shared with TRBD2. This CDR3 contains 14 residues. Germline V lookup: CDR1 LGHDT, CDR2 YNNKEL (reference sequence). The CDR3, as DNA: TGTGCCAGCAGCCAAGATGATCGGCTAGCGGACATAAACTTC. Translating gives CASSQDDRLADINF.

The genes are TRBV3-1 and TRBJ2-1; 9 bases are a match to TRBD2. Germline CDR1 reads LGHDT; CDR2 reads YNNKEL (reference sequence). The CDR3 extends over 18 amino acids. V shed 1 base and J 10 bases; nucleotides not matched to a gene: 17. Here the CDR3 DNA reads TGTGCCAGCAGCCAAGTGGTGCGGGAGGGCTACGGCCCTGGGGAGCAGTTCTTC. Residues: CASSQVVREGYGPGEQFF.